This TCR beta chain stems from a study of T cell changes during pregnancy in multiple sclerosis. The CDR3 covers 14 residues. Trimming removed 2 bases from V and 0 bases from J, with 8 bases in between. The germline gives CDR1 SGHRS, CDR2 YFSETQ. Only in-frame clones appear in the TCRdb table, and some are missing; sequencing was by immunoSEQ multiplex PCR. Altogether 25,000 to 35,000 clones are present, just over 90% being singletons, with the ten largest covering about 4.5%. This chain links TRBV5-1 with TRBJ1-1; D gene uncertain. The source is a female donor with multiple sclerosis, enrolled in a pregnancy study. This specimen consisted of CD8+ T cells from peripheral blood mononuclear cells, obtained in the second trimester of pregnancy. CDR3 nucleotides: TGCGCCAGCAGCTTTGGGCACATGAACACTGAAGCTTTCTTT. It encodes CASSFGHMNTEAFF.